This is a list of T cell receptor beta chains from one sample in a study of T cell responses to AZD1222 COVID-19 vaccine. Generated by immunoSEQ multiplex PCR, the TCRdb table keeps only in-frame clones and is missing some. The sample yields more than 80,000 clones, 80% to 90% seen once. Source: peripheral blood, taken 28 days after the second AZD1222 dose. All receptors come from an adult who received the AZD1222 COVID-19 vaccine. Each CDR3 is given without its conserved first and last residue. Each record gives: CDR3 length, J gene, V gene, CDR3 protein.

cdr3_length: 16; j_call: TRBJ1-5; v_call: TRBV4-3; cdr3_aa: ASSQAGTGLFSNQPQH
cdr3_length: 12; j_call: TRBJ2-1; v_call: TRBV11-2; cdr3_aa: ASSRTSDYNEQF
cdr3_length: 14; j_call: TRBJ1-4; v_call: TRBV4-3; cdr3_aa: ASSQGNPSSNEKLF
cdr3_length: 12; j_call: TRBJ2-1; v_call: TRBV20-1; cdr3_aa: SASSAGAYNEQF
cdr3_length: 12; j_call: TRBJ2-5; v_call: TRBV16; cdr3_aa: ASSQSYRDRTQY
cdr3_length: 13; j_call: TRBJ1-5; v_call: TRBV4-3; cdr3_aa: ASSQEQGLDQPQH
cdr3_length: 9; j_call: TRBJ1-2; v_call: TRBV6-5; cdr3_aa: ASSDSLRYT
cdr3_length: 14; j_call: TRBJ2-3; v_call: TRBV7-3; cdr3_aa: ASSLSLAGRTDTQY
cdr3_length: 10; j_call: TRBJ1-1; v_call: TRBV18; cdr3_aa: ASFQLNTEAF
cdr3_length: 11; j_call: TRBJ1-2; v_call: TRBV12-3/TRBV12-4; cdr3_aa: ASSLEGQYGYT
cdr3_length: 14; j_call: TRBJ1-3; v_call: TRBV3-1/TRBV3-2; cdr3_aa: ASSQGGLSSGNTIY
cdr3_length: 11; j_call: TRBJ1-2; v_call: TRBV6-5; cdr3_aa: ASRRTGNYGYT
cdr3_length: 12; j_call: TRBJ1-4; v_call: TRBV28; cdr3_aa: ASRSGGTNEKLF
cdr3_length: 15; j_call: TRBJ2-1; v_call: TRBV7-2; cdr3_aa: ASSTRGGARINNEQF
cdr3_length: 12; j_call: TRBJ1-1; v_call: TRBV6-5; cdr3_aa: ASRLGQSNTEAF
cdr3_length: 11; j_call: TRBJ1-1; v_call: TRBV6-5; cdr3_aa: ASTSGWGVGAF
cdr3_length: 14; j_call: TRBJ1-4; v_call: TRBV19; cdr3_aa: ASSIGLGEFNEKLF
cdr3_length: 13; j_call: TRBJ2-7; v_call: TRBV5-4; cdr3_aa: ASSFGGRGSYEQY
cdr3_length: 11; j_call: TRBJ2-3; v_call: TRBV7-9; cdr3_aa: ANRLAGSDTQY
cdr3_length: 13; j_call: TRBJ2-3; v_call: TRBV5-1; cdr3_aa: ASSSGGGATDTQY
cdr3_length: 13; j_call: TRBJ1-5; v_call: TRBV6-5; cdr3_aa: ASSYGTGRDQPQH
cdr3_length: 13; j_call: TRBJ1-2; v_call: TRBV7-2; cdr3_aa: ASSLGQGRGYGYT
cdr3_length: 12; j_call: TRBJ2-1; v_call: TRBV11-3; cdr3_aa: ASSLGGNYNEQF
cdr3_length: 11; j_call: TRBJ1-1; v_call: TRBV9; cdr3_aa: ASSVTPDTEAF
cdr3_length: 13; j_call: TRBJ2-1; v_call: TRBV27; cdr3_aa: ASRPGQEGGNEQF
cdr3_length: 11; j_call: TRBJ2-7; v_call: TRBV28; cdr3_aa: ASSWGNAYEQY
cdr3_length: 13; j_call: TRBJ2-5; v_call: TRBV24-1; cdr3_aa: ATSDKDRFRETQY
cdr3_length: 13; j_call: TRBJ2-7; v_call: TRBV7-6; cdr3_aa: ASSLAALAGYEQY
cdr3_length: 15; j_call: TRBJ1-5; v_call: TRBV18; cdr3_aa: ASSPAAGGGGNQPQH
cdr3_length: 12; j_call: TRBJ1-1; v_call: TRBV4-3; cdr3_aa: ASSQSTLNTEAF
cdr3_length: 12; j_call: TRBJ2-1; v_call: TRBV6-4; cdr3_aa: ASSDRWGADEQF
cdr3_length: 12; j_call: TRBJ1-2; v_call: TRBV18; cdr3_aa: ASSPSSGFDGYT
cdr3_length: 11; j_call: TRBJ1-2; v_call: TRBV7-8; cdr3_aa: ASSPDRNYGYT
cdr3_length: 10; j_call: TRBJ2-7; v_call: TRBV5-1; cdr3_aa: ASSLMGYEQY
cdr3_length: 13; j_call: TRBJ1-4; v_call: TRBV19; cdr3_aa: ASSTGTGWDEKLF
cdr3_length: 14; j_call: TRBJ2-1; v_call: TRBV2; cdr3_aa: ASSDLLAGGSGEQF
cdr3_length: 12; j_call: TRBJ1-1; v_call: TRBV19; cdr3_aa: ASSRQGFGTEAF
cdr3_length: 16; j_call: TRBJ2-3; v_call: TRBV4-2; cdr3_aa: ASSQGGLAGFSTDTQY
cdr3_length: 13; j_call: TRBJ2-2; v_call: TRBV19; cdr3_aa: ASSIDVGVRGELF
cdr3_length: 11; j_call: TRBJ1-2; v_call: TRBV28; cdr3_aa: ASRQGANYGYT
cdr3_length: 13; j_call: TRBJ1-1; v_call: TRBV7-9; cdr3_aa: ASSPQSGQNTEAF
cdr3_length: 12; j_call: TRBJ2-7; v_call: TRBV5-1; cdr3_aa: ASSLSGGSYEQY
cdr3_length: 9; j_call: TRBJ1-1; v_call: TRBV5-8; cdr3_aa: ASSYIAEAF
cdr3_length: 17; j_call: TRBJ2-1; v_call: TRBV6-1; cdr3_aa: ASSGAGTGARRRDNEQF
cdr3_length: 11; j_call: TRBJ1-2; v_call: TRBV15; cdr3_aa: ATSRDGAGGYT
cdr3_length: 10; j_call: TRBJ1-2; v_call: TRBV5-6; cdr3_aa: ASSDGSYGYT
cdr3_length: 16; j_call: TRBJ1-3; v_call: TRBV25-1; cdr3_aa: ASSEYPGRGSSGNTIY
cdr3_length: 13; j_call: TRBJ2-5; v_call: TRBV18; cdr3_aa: ASSPGTGGSETQY
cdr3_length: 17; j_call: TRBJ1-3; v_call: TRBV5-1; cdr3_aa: ASSFTVGTGISAGNTIY
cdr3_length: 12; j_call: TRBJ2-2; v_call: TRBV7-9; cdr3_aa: ASSLVSPTGELF
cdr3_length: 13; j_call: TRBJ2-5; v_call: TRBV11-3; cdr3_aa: ASSLGVTGKYAQY
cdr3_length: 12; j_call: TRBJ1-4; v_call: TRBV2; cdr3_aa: ASSEGTAGEKLF
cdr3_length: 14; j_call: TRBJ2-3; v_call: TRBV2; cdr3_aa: ASKRGLLLVTDTQY
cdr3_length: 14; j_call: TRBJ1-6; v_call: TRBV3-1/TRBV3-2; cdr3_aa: ASSQEIGGGISPLH
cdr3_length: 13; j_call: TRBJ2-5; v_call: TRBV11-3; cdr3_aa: ASSSGQGPQETQY